This is a list of T cell receptor beta chains from one sample in a study of T cell changes during pregnancy in multiple sclerosis. Using immunoSEQ multiplex PCR, the repertoire was profiled, and TCRdb retains in-frame clones only, with some absent. Of more than 45,000 clones in the sample, 93% were seen once. The starting material was CD8+ T cells from peripheral blood mononuclear cells, obtained in the second trimester of pregnancy. These receptors came from a female donor with multiple sclerosis, enrolled in a pregnancy study. Each CDR3 is given with its conserved first and last residue. The D gene is left open where the match is weak. Expanded clones are given a class, and other clones once, few, many or no size at all.

J gene: TRBJ2-1
V gene: TRBV6-1
D gene: TRBD1
clone size: .
CDR3 protein: CASRGTGKNYNEQFF
CDR3 DNA: TGTGCCAGCAGGGGGACAGGGAAAAATTACAATGAGCAGTTCTTC

J gene: TRBJ1-2
V gene: TRBV4-1
D gene: TRBD1
clone size: .
CDR3 protein: CASSQEVGQGGYGYTF
CDR3 DNA: TGCGCCAGCAGCCAAGAGGTTGGACAGGGGGGCTATGGCTACACCTTC

J gene: TRBJ2-7
V gene: TRBV28
D gene: TRBD2
clone size: .
CDR3 protein: CASSLVRGVYEQYF
CDR3 DNA: TGTGCCAGCAGTTTGGTCCGGGGGGTATACGAGCAGTACTTC

J gene: TRBJ1-2
V gene: TRBV27
D gene: TRBD1
clone size: .
CDR3 protein: CASGQGARGYTF
CDR3 DNA: TGTGCCAGCGGACAGGGGGCGCGCGGCTACACCTTC

J gene: TRBJ2-5
V gene: TRBV27
D gene: .
clone size: once
CDR3 protein: CASSLERWETQYF
CDR3 DNA: TGTGCCAGCAGTTTAGAGAGGTGGGAGACCCAGTACTTC

J gene: TRBJ1-1
V gene: TRBV19
D gene: .
clone size: .
CDR3 protein: CASSIPRTEAFF
CDR3 DNA: TGTGCCAGTAGTATCCCGCGGACTGAAGCTTTCTTT

J gene: TRBJ2-1
V gene: TRBV27
D gene: TRBD2
clone size: .
CDR3 protein: CASRAGGRSYNEQFF
CDR3 DNA: TGTGCCAGCAGGGCGGGAGGGAGGTCCTACAATGAGCAGTTCTTC

J gene: TRBJ2-3
V gene: TRBV27
D gene: .
clone size: .
CDR3 protein: CASSYSARGTDTQYF
CDR3 DNA: TGTGCCAGCAGTTACTCGGCGAGGGGCACAGATACGCAGTATTTT

J gene: TRBJ1-2
V gene: TRBV11-3
D gene: TRBD1
clone size: .
CDR3 protein: CASSFGTGEGYTF
CDR3 DNA: TGTGCCAGCAGCTTCGGGACAGGGGAAGGCTACACCTTC

J gene: TRBJ2-7
V gene: TRBV19
D gene: .
clone size: .
CDR3 protein: CASTMNYLDSEQYF
CDR3 DNA: TGTGCCAGTACCATGAACTACCTAGACTCCGAGCAGTACTTC

J gene: TRBJ1-4
V gene: TRBV25-1
D gene: TRBD1
clone size: once
CDR3 protein: CASTGQGPEKLFF
CDR3 DNA: TGTGCCAGCACAGGACAGGGGCCCGAAAAACTGTTTTTT